This is a list of T cell receptor beta chains from one sample in a study of shared clonotypes between healthy human individuals. Sequencing was performed with immunoSEQ multiplex PCR; in TCRdb, only in-frame clones are kept and a portion is missing. The repertoire holds over 2,000,000 clones, with about 94% as singletons. The sequencing input was naive CD8+ T cells from PBMCs. The receptors stem from a man between 18 and 35 years old in good health. Some clones in this sample may be carry-over from other donors' samples. Both conserved end residues are part of each CDR3. D genes are given only for firm matches. Not every row has a clone size; where given, it reads once, few, many or a size class.

CDR3	DNA	D	V	J	size
CALGGDRPYEQYF	TGTGCCTTAGGAGGGGACCGACCCTACGAGCAGTACTTC	.	TRBV2	TRBJ2-7	.
CASSPGGHEQFF	TGTGCCAGCAGTCCGGGTGGGCATGAGCAGTTCTTC	.	TRBV6-5	TRBJ2-1	.
CASSLDPLAGGHSSYNEQFF	TGTGCCAGCAGCTTAGACCCACTAGCGGGAGGACATAGCTCCTACAATGAGCAGTTCTTC	TRBD2	TRBV11-2	TRBJ2-1	.
CASSQGSGSEQFF	TGTGCCAGCAGCCAAGGCAGCGGGAGTGAGCAGTTCTTC	TRBD2	TRBV14	TRBJ2-1	.
CASSPTTGGIAFSYEQYF	TGTGCCAGTAGCCCGACTACAGGGGGGATAGCTTTCTCCTACGAGCAGTACTTC	TRBD1	TRBV19	TRBJ2-7	.
CASSLGGGTNEQYF	TGTGCCAGCAGCTTAGGGGGCGGGACGAACGAGCAGTACTTC	.	TRBV7-3	TRBJ2-7	.
CASSVTSGRAGDTQYF	TGTGCCAGCAGCGTGACTAGCGGGAGGGCGGGGGATACGCAGTATTTT	TRBD2	TRBV7-3	TRBJ2-3	.
CASSLAPDRIVF	TGCGCCAGCAGCTTGGCCCCTGACAGAATCGTCTTC	.	TRBV5-1	TRBJ2-1	.
CASNQLGQSSGNTIYF	TGTGCCAGCAACCAGCTCGGACAGAGCTCTGGAAACACCATATATTTT	.	TRBV7-2	TRBJ1-3	.
CASSPRGPDTQYF	TGTGCCAGCAGCCCCCGGGGCCCAGATACGCAGTATTTT	.	TRBV4-2	TRBJ2-3	.
CASSQDPLGSNEKLFF	TGCGCCAGCAGCCAAGACCCTTTGGGGAGTAATGAAAAACTGTTTTTT	.	TRBV4-3	TRBJ1-4	.
CASTGTAYNEQFF	TGTGCCAGCACGGGGACAGCGTACAATGAGCAGTTCTTC	TRBD1	TRBV19	TRBJ2-1	.
CASRGTGGPQPQHF	TGTGCCAGCAGGGGGACAGGGGGGCCCCAGCCCCAGCATTTT	TRBD1	TRBV7-9	TRBJ1-5	.
CASSLAAGGTYEQYF	TGTGCCAGCAGTCTCGCGGCAGGGGGCACCTACGAGCAGTACTTC	TRBD1	TRBV7-3	TRBJ2-7	.
CASSLTVTALYEQYF	TGCGCCAGCAGCCTCACCGTTACGGCCCTATACGAGCAGTACTTC	.	TRBV4-1	TRBJ2-7	.
CASADRITSNQPQHF	TGTGCCAGCGCTGACAGGATTACTAGCAATCAGCCCCAGCATTTT	.	TRBV27	TRBJ1-5	.
CSVEHDKGGTGELFF	TGCAGCGTTGAACACGATAAAGGGGGCACCGGGGAGCTGTTTTTT	.	TRBV29-1	TRBJ2-2	.
CASSFSGGYEQYF	TGTGCCAGCAGCTTTTCAGGGGGTTACGAGCAGTACTTC	TRBD1	TRBV5-6	TRBJ2-7	.
CASSLAGGPQSEQFF	TGTGCCAGCAGCTTAGCGGGAGGGCCACAGTCGGAGCAGTTCTTC	TRBD2	TRBV7-9	TRBJ2-1	.
CASSFLAGAGADTQYF	TGTGCCAGCAGTTTCCTAGCGGGAGCCGGCGCAGATACGCAGTATTTT	TRBD2	TRBV28	TRBJ2-3	.
CATLGPIHETQYF	TGTGCCACCCTCGGTCCCATACACGAGACCCAGTACTTC	.	TRBV15	TRBJ2-5	.
CASRVTRAHNEQFF	TGTGCCAGCAGGGTAACGAGGGCGCACAATGAGCAGTTCTTC	.	TRBV11-2	TRBJ2-1	.
CASSMRGLTDQPQHF	TGTGCCAGTAGTATGAGGGGGCTAACGGATCAGCCCCAGCATTTT	TRBD1	TRBV19	TRBJ1-5	.
CASGPDGIGETQYF	TGTGCTAGTGGCCCGGACGGAATCGGAGAGACCCAGTACTTC	.	TRBV12-5	TRBJ2-5	once
CSVDRGQETQYF	TGCAGCGTTGATCGGGGACAAGAGACCCAGTACTTC	.	TRBV29-1	TRBJ2-5	.
CASRGLAGVSSYEQYF	TGTGCCAGCAGGGGACTAGCGGGGGTCAGCTCCTACGAGCAGTACTTC	TRBD2	TRBV28	TRBJ2-7	.
CASSLVGPLYEQYF	TGTGCCAGCAGTTTAGTAGGCCCACTCTACGAGCAGTACTTC	.	TRBV27	TRBJ2-7	.
CASSVVAGASGPSYEQYF	TGTGCCAGCAGCGTAGTAGCGGGGGCTAGCGGTCCCAGCTACGAGCAGTACTTC	TRBD2	TRBV9	TRBJ2-7	.
CASSRGVYEQYF	TGTGCCAGCAGCCGGGGGGTCTACGAGCAGTACTTC	TRBD2	TRBV7-9	TRBJ2-7	.
CASSLGRGLMYNEQFF	TGTGCCAGCAGCTTAGGGCGCGGTCTGATGTACAATGAGCAGTTCTTC	.	TRBV13	TRBJ2-1	.
CAWSSLSSYNEQFF	TGTGCCTGGAGTTCATTGAGCTCCTACAATGAGCAGTTCTTC	.	TRBV30	TRBJ2-1	.
CASSPVGGPGEQYF	TGTGCCAGCAGTCCCGTAGGGGGGCCCGGCGAGCAGTACTTC	.	TRBV27	TRBJ2-7	.
CASTFTGDGSDTQYF	TGTGCCAGTACCTTCACAGGGGACGGGTCAGATACGCAGTATTTT	TRBD1	TRBV19	TRBJ2-3	.
CASSLRQGGLSTDTQYF	TGTGCCAGCAGTTTACGCCAGGGAGGATTGAGCACAGATACGCAGTATTTT	.	TRBV13	TRBJ2-3	.
CASSARQGSNEQFF	TGTGCCAGCAGTGCGAGGCAGGGGTCCAATGAGCAGTTCTTC	.	TRBV28	TRBJ2-1	.
CATLSLSGRTTYEQYF	TGCGCCACCCTGTCCCTAAGCGGGAGAACCACCTACGAGCAGTACTTC	TRBD2	TRBV10-2	TRBJ2-7	.
CASSLAGAYNEQFF	TGTGCCAGCTCTCTAGCGGGGGCCTACAATGAGCAGTTCTTC	TRBD2	TRBV28	TRBJ2-1	.
CASSLEQGNEQFF	TGTGCCAGCAGTTTGGAACAGGGCAATGAGCAGTTCTTC	.	TRBV28	TRBJ2-1	.
CASSIFHLGVGSSLQHF	TGTGCCAGTAGTATTTTCCACCTGGGAGTCGGGTCTAGCCTCCAGCATTTT	.	TRBV19	TRBJ1-5	.
CASSSPGYGSEQYF	TGTGCCAGCAGTTCGCCGGGCTATGGAAGCGAGCAGTACTTC	.	TRBV28	TRBJ2-7	.
CASSPGTSGRYEQYF	TGTGCCAGCAGCCCGGGGACTAGCGGGAGGTACGAGCAGTACTTC	TRBD2	TRBV7-6	TRBJ2-7	.
CASSYAGTQRGETQYF	TGTGCCAGCAGTTACGCCGGGACCCAGAGAGGAGAGACCCAGTACTTC	.	TRBV13	TRBJ2-5	once
CASSPQGRAPGDYGYTF	TGTGCCAGCAGTCCCCAGGGGCGGGCCCCCGGTGACTATGGCTACACCTTC	.	TRBV27	TRBJ1-2	.
CASTRGGVDTQYF	TGTGCCAGCACCCGCGGTGGTGTAGATACGCAGTATTTT	.	TRBV28	TRBJ2-3	.
CASSRFPRPESQYEQYF	TGTGCCAGCAGCCGATTCCCGCGACCTGAGTCCCAATACGAGCAGTACTTC	.	TRBV11-2	TRBJ2-7	.
CASRSGQGPYEQYF	TGTGCCAGCAGGTCGGGACAGGGACCGTACGAGCAGTACTTC	TRBD1	TRBV28	TRBJ2-7	.
CAISGAATYEQYF	TGTGCCATCAGTGGCGCGGCAACCTACGAGCAGTACTTC	.	TRBV10-3	TRBJ2-7	.
CASSLGVLQGDTQYF	TGTGCCAGCAGCTTAGGGGTCCTGCAGGGGGATACGCAGTATTTT	.	TRBV7-2	TRBJ2-3	.
CASSPDRDPSYEQYF	TGTGCCAGCAGCCCGGACCGGGACCCATCCTACGAGCAGTACTTC	.	TRBV11-2	TRBJ2-7	.